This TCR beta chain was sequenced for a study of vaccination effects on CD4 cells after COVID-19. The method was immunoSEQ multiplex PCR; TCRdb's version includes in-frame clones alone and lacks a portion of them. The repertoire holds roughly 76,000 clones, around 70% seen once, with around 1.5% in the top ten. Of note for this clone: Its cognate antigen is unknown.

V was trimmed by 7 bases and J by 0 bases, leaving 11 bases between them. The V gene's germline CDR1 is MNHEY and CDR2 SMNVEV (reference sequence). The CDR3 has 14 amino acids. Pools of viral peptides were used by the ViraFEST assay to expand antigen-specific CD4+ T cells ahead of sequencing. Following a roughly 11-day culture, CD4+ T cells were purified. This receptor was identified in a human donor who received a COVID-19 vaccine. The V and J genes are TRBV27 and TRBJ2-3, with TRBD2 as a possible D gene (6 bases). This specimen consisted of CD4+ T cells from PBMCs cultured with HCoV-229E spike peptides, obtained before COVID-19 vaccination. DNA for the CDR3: TGTGCCAGCATGCTTGCGGGGAGCACAGATACGCAGTATTTT. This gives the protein CASMLAGSTDTQYF.